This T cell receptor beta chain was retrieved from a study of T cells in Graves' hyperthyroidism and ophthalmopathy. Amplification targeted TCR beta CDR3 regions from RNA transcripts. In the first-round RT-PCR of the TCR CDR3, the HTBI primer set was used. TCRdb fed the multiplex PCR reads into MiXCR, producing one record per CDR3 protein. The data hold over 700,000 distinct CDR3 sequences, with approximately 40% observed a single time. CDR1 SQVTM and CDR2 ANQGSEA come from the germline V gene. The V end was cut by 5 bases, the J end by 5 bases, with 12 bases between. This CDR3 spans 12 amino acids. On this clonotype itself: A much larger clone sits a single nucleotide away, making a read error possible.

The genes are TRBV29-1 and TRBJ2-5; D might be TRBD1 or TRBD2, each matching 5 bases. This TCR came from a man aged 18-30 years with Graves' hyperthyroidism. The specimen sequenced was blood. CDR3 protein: CSVKRAGETQYF. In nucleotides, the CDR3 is TGCAGCGTTAAGAGGGCAGGGGAGACCCAGTACTTC.